What follows describes a single T cell receptor beta chain. This sample is drawn from a study of shared clonotypes between healthy human individuals. Profiling relied on immunoSEQ multiplex PCR, and the TCRdb table lists in-frame clones only, not all of them. The repertoire consists of approximately 1,500,000 clones, with approximately 98% occurring once and the leading ten covering roughly 0.45%. The specimen was naive CD4+ T cells sorted from blood. Sample subset: CD45RA+ positively selected. This clonotype was obtained from a man aged 25 to 40 in good health.

The CDR3 region has the DNA TGTGCCAGCAGCGTACTAGGGGTGCTAGAAAACACCATATATTTT. The encoded protein is CASSVLGVLENTIYF. The V gene is TRBV9, the J gene TRBJ1-3; TRBD1 is a possible D gene (5 bases). This CDR3 has 15 amino acids. Per the germline V gene, CDR1 is SGDLS and CDR2 is YYNGEE. Trimming took off 1 base at V and 6 bases at J, with 14 bases between the two ends.